This is a list of T cell receptor beta chains from one sample in a study of T cell repertoires in cytomegalovirus infection. TCRdb reprocessed the reads via MiXCR and lists one record per CDR3 protein. The repertoire holds tens of thousands of distinct CDR3 sequences, with 21% as singletons. No antigens are known for them. The sample was CD8+ T cells from cultured PBMCs, taken from culture after CMV antigen stimulation. These receptors were obtained from a human donor in good health (CMV status not recorded). Some clones in this sample may be carry-over from other donors' samples. Both conserved end residues are part of each CDR3. Each record gives: V gene, clone size, D gene, J gene, CDR3 DNA, CDR3 protein. D genes are given only for firm matches. Where a row states a size, it is once, few, many or the class of an expanded clone; other rows omit it.

>TRBV4-2|many|TRBD1|TRBJ2-7
TGTGCCAGCAGCCAAGATCAAGGCAGGGGGCCTAGGGAGCAGTACTTC
CASSQDQGRGPREQYF
>TRBV19|few|NA|TRBJ2-1
TGTGCCAGTAGTCTGTCGGGACGCATTACCCTTCCCGCCTACAATGAGCAGTTCTTC
CASSLSGRITLPAYNEQFF
>TRBV12-3/TRBV12-4|few|NA|TRBJ2-1
TGTGCCAGCAGTTCTGGGATTGGCGAGCAGTTCTTC
CASSSGIGEQFF
>TRBV7-9|few|TRBD1|TRBJ1-1
TGTGCCAGCAGCGGAACAGGGGTTAAGAACACTGAAGCTTTCTTT
CASSGTGVKNTEAFF
>TRBV19|many|TRBD2|TRBJ2-1
TGTGCCAGTAGTATGCCGGGGGGCTCCTACAATGAGCAGTTCTTC
CASSMPGGSYNEQFF
>TRBV7-8|NA|NA|TRBJ2-5
TGTGCCAGCAGCCCCCCCTGGGACCAAGAGACCCAGTACTTC
CASSPPWDQETQYF
>TRBV29-1|NA|TRBD1|TRBJ2-7
TGCAGCGTCCTGACGCGACAGGGCTACGAGCAGTACTTC
CSVLTRQGYEQYF
>TRBV12-5|NA|NA|TRBJ1-2
TGTGCTAGTGCCTCCGACGAGGGCCCCGGGGGCTACACCTTC
CASASDEGPGGYTF
>TRBV7-9|few|TRBD1|TRBJ1-1
TGTGCCAGCACCTCCGGGGGGACAGGGCGAGGCACTGAAGCTTTCTTT
CASTSGGTGRGTEAFF
>TRBV7-2|few|NA|TRBJ2-7
TGTGCCAGCATCAACAGGGTTGGGACCTACGAGCAGTACTTC
CASINRVGTYEQYF
>TRBV5-4|many|NA|TRBJ1-2
TGTGCCAGCAGCAACCGGGACCAGGACTATGGCTACACCTTC
CASSNRDQDYGYTF
>TRBV6-2/TRBV6-3|once|NA|TRBJ2-1
TGTGCCAGCAGTTACTCTCAGGGGGGCAATGAGCAGTTCTTC
CASSYSQGGNEQFF
>TRBV10-2|few|NA|TRBJ2-1
TGCGCCAGCAGTGAGTCCCCGGACTATCCCAATGAGCAGTTCTTC
CASSESPDYPNEQFF
>TRBV4-2|NA|NA|TRBJ2-7
TGTGCCAGCAGCCAATGGGAGGGGGCCTACGAGCAGTACTTC
CASSQWEGAYEQYF
>TRBV7-9|NA|TRBD1|TRBJ1-5
TGTGCCAGCAGCTCCCGACAGGGGGCGAATCAGCCCCAGCATTTT
CASSSRQGANQPQHF
>TRBV6-8|few|TRBD1|TRBJ1-6
TGTGCCAGCAGTTCTCGGGACAGGCATTATAATTCACCCCTCCACTTT
CASSSRDRHYNSPLHF
>TRBV7-8|many|NA|TRBJ2-5
TGTGCCAGCAGCTTAACTAGGGGGACCCAAGAGACCCAGTACTTC
CASSLTRGTQETQYF
>TRBV27|NA|NA|TRBJ1-6
TGTGCCAGCAGTACCCACAAGTCCTATAATTCACCCCTCCACTTT
CASSTHKSYNSPLHF
>TRBV19|few|NA|TRBJ2-1
TGTGCCAGTAGTATATCGGACTTGACCTACAATGAGCAGTTCTTC
CASSISDLTYNEQFF
>TRBV7-9|NA|NA|TRBJ2-1
TGTGCCTTAACAACGCAGGGGTGGAATGAGCAGTTCTTC
CALTTQGWNEQFF
>TRBV6-2/TRBV6-3|NA|NA|TRBJ2-5
TGTGCCAGCAGTTCGCCAGCGGAGGGAGAGACCCAGTACTTC
CASSSPAEGETQYF
>TRBV5-4|NA|NA|TRBJ2-2
TGTGCCAGCAGATCCCCCGGGGGCGACACCGGGGAGCTGTTTTTT
CASRSPGGDTGELFF